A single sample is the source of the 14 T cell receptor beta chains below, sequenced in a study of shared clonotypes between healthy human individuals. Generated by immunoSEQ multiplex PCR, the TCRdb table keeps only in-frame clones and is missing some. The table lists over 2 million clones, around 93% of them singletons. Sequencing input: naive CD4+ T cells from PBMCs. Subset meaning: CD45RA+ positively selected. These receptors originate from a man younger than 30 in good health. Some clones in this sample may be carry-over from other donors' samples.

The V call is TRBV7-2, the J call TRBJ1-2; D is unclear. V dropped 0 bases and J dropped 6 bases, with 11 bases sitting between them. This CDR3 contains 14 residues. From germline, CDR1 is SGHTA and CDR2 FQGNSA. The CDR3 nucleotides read TGTGCCAGCAGCTTAGCTCCCGGTCCTAATGGCTACACCTTC. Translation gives CASSLAPGPNGYTF. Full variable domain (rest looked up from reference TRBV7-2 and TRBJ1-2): GAGVSQSPSNKVTEKGKDVELRCDPISGHTALYWYRQSLGQGLEFLIYFQGNSAPDKSGLPSDRFSAERTGGSVSTLTIQRTQQEDSAVYLCASSLAPGPNGYTFGSGTRLTVV.

The CDR3 DNA sequence: TGTGCCAGCAGCTTAGAGGGGGGCCCTGAAGCTTTCTTT. Protein sequence: CASSLEGGPEAFF. The chain carries TRBV11-2 and TRBJ1-1, with a weak D call TRBD1 (6 bases). The germline CDR1 and CDR2 sequences are SGHAT and FQNNGV. V gave up 0 bases and J gave up 6 bases, with 8 bases separating them. This CDR3 has 13 amino acids.

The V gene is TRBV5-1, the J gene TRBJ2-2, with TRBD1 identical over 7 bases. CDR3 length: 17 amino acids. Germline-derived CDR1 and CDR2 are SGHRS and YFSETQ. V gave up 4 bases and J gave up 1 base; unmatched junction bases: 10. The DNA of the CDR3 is TGCGCCAGCAGCCGGCTAACGGGACAGCTGAACACCGGGGAGCTGTTTTTT. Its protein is CASSRLTGQLNTGELFF.

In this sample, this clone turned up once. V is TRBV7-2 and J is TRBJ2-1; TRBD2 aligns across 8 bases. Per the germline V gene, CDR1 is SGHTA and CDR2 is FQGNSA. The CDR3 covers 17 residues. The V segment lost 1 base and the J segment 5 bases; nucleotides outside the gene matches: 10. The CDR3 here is CASSLVAVGRENNEQFF. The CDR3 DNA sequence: TGTGCCAGCAGCTTAGTTGCGGTCGGGAGGGAGAACAATGAGCAGTTCTTC.

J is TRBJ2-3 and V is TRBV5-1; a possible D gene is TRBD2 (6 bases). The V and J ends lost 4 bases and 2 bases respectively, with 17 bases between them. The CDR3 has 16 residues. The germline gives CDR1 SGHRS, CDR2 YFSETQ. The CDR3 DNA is TGCGCCAGCAGCCGCGGGACTTATTCGTTCACAGATACGCAGTATTTT. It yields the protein CASSRGTYSFTDTQYF. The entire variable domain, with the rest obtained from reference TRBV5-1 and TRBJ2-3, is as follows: KAGVTQTPRYLIKTRGQQVTLSCSPISGHRSVSWYQQTPGQGLQFLFEYFSETQRNKGNFPGRFSGRQFSNSRSEMNVSTLELGDSALYLCASSRGTYSFTDTQYFGPGTRLTVL.

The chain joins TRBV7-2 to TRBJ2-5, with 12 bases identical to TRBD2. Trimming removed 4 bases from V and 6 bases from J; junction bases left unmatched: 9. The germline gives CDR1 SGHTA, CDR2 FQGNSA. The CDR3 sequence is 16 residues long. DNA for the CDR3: TGTGCCAGCAGCTCTCAACTAGCGGGAGGTCAAAAGACCCAGTACTTC. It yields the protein CASSSQLAGGQKTQYF.

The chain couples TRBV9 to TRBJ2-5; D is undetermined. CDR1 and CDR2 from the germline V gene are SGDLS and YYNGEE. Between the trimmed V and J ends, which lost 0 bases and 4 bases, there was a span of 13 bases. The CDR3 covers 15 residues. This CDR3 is CASSVEPSYGETQYF. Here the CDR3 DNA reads TGTGCCAGCAGCGTAGAGCCTAGTTATGGAGAGACCCAGTACTTC. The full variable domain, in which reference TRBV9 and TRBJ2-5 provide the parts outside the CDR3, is DSGVTQTPKHLITATGQRVTLRCSPRSGDLSVYWYQQSLDQGLQFLIQYYNGEERAKGNILERFSAQQFPDLHSELNLSSLELGDSALYFCASSVEPSYGETQYFGPGTRLLVL.

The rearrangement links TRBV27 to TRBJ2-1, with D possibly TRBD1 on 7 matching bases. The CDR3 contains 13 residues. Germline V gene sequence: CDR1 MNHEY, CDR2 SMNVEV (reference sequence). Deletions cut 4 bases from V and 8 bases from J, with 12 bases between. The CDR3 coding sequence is TGTGCCAGCAGTTACAGGGGAGGAGATGAGCAGTTCTTC. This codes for CASSYRGGDEQFF.

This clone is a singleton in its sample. This CDR3 reads CASSPDPYEQYF. CDR3 coding DNA: TGTGCCAGCAGCCCCGACCCCTACGAGCAGTACTTC. The gene calls are TRBV11-2 and TRBJ2-7; D call uncertain. This CDR3 has 12 residues. V lost 5 bases, J lost 2 bases, and 7 bases lay in between. CDR1 and CDR2 from the germline V gene are SGHAT and FQNNGV.

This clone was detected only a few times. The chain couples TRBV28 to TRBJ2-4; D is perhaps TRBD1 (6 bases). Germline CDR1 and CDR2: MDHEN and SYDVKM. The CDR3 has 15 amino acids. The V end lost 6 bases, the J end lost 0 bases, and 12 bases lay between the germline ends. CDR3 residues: CASRSQGLAKNIQYF. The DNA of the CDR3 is TGTGCCAGCAGATCACAGGGTTTAGCCAAAAACATTCAGTACTTC.

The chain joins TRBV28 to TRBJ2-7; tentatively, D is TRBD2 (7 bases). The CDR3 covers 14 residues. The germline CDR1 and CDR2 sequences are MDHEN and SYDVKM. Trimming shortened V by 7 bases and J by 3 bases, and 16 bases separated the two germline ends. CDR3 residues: CASKRPGGSYEQYF. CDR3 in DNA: TGTGCCAGCAAGCGGCCGGGGGGCAGCTACGAGCAGTACTTC.

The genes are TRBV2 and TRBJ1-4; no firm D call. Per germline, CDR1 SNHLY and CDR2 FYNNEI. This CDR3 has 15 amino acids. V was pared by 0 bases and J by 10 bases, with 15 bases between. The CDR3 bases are TGTGCCAGCAGTGAAGCGACTGCAACAGAAGGAAAACTGTTTTTT. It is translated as CASSEATATEGKLFF.

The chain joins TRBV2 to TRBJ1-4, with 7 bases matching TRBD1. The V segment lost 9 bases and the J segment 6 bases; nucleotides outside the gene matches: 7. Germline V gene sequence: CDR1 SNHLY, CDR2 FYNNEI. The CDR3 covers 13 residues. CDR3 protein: CASGTATDEKLFF. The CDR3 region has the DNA TGTGCCAGTGGGACAGCGACAGATGAAAAACTGTTTTTT.

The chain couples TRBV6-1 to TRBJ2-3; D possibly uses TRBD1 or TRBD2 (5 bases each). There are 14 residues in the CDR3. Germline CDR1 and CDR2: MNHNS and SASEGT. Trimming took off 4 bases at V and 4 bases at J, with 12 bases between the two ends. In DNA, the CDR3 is TGTGCCAGCAGTGGGGGGACCTCTTCAGATACGCAGTATTTT. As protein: CASSGGTSSDTQYF.